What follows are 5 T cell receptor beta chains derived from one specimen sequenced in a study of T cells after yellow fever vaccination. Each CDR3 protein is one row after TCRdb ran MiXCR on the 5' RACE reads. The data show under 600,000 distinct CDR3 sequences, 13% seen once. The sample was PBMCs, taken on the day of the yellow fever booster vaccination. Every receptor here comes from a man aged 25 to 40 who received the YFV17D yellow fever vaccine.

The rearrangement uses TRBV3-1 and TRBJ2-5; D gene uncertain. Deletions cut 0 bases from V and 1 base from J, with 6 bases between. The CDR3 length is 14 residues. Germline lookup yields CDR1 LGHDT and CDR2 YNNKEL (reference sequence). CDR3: CASSQESAQETQYF. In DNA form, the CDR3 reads TGTGCCAGCAGCCAAGAGAGCGCCCAAGAGACCCAGTACTTC.

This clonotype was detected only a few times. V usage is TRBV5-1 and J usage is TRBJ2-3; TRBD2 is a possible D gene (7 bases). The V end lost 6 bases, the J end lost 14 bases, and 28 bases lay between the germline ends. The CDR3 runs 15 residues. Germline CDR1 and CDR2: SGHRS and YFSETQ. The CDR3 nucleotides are TGCGCCAGCACCCACGCGGAGGGGGGGCAGATACGCAGGTATTTT. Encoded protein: CASTHAEGGQIRRYF.

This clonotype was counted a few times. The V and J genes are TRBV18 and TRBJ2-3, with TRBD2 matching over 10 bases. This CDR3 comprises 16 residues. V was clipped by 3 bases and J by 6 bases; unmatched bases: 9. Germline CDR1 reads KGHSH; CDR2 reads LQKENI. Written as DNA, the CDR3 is TGTGCCAGCTCACCCCTACTAGCGGGGTCGGGCGATACGCAGTATTTT. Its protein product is CASSPLLAGSGDTQYF.

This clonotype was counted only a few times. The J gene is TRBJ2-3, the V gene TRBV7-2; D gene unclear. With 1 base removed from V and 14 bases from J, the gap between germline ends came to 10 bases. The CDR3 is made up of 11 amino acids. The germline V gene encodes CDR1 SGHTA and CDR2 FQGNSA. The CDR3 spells CASSLGPRPYF. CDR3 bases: TGTGCCAGCAGCTTAGGGCCCAGACCGTATTTT.

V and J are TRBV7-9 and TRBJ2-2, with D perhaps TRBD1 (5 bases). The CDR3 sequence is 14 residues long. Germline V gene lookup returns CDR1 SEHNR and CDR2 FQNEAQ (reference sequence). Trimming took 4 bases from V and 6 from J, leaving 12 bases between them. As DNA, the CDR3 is TGTGCCAGCAGCTGGTCCCACAGGCCCGGGGAGCTGTTTTTT. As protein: CASSWSHRPGELFF.